The next 11 T cell receptor beta chains were all read from a single sample in a study of response to subunit inactivated influenza vaccine. Using its own MiXCR run on the RT-PCR reads, TCRdb lists one record per CDR3 protein. Here the sample spans approximately 250,000 distinct CDR3 sequences, 9% to 15% being singletons. This sample comprised non-naive T cells sorted from PBMCs, obtained around 14 days before vaccination. Receptors originate from a man aged 50 to 60 who received an inactivated influenza vaccine.

There are many counts of this clonotype. V is TRBV7-2 and J is TRBJ1-5; TRBD1 might be the D (5 bases). The CDR3 spans 15 residues. V lost 0 bases to trimming and J lost 6 bases, with 12 bases between them. Per the germline V gene, CDR1 is SGHTA and CDR2 is FQGNSA. CDR3 DNA: TGTGCCAGCAGCTTAGCGCCGGGGACGGGTCAGCCCCAGCATTTT. Its protein is CASSLAPGTGQPQHF.

CDR3 sequence: CASSFEAPGGPTSGRLQAQYF. The CDR3 bases are TGTGCCAGCAGTTTCGAGGCTCCGGGGGGGCCCACTAGCGGGAGGTTGCAGGCCCAGTACTTC. The chain couples TRBV27 to TRBJ2-5; TRBD2 aligns across 12 bases. The germline V gene encodes CDR1 MNHEY and CDR2 SMNVEV (reference sequence). The CDR3 extends over 21 amino acids. J lost 9 bases, V lost 3 bases, and 26 bases had no gene match.

This clonotype was picked up a small number of times. This chain joins TRBV12-3 or TRBV12-4 and TRBJ2-7; unclear D gene. With 7 bases removed from V and 1 base from J, the gap between germline ends came to 20 bases. This CDR3 spans 16 amino acids. The DNA of the CDR3 is TGTGCCAGCACTTCTTGTTCTTGGCACAATTCCTACGAGCAGTACTTC. This translates into CASTSCSWHNSYEQYF.

V is TRBV20-1 and J is TRBJ2-2, with D perhaps TRBD2 (5 bases). CDR1 DFQATT and CDR2 SNEGSKA come from the germline V gene (reference sequence). The CDR3 extends over 15 amino acids. V lost 6 bases to trimming and J lost 2 bases, with 16 bases between them. This chain's CDR3 is CSAREDFPNTGELFF. The DNA of the CDR3 is TGCAGTGCCCGAGAGGACTTCCCAAACACCGGGGAGCTGTTTTTT.

This clonotype was detected ten times or more. The chain couples TRBV20-1 to TRBJ2-1, with TRBD2 matching over 9 bases. The CDR3 has 16 amino acids. Germline lookup yields CDR1 DFQATT and CDR2 SNEGSKA (reference sequence). Trimming at V came to 6 bases and at J to 12 bases, leaving 21 bases not matched to a gene. The CDR3 loop is CSALATPLAGTAAQFF. The CDR3 coding sequence is TGCAGTGCCCTCGCTACTCCCCTAGCGGGGACGGCCGCGCAGTTCTTC.

The chain couples TRBV9 to TRBJ1-1; D is undetermined. The ends were cut back, 0 bases at V and 3 bases at J, with 12 bases in the middle. Germline-derived CDR1 and CDR2 are SGDLS and YYNGEE. CDR3 length equals 15 residues. CDR3 region: CASSVGALRYTEAFF. The CDR3, as DNA: TGTGCCAGCAGCGTAGGGGCACTCCGGTACACTGAAGCTTTCTTT. Complete variable domain (other parts from reference TRBV9 and TRBJ1-1): DSGVTQTPKHLITATGQRVTLRCSPRSGDLSVYWYQQSLDQGLQFLIQYYNGEERAKGNILERFSAQQFPDLHSELNLSSLELGDSALYFCASSVGALRYTEAFFGQGTRLTVV.

This clonotype was found many times. J is TRBJ2-5 and V is TRBV7-9; D unclear. CDR1 is SEHNR and CDR2 is FQNEAQ in the germline V gene (reference sequence). The CDR3 totals 14 residues. V was pared by 0 bases and J by 1 base, with 6 bases between. The CDR3 protein is CASSLAGTQETQYF. CDR3 in DNA: TGTGCCAGCAGCTTAGCTGGAACCCAAGAGACCCAGTACTTC. Looking up the rest from reference TRBV7-9 and TRBJ2-5 gives the full variable domain: DTGVSQNPRHKITKRGQNVTFRCDPISEHNRLYWYRQTLGQGPEFLTYFQNEAQLEKSRLLSDRFSAERPKGSFSTLEIQRTEQGDSAMYLCASSLAGTQETQYFGPGTRLLVL.

This clonotype occurred many times. The chain has TRBV7-2 and TRBJ2-3, with 8 bases that match TRBD2. V was clipped by 1 base and J by 6 bases; unmatched bases: 3. The CDR3 runs to 14 residues. Looked up from germline, CDR1 is SGHTA and CDR2 is FQGNSA. CDR3 sequence (DNA): TGTGCCAGCAGCTTAGAGCGGGGGTGGGATACGCAGTATTTT. Translating it yields CASSLERGWDTQYF.

About this clonotype itself: Just one base apart from a much larger clone, this may be a read error. V is TRBV10-3 and J is TRBJ2-1, with 8 positions matching TRBD1. This CDR3 is 15 amino acids long. Germline V lookup: CDR1 ENHRY, CDR2 SYGVKD. CDR3 amino acids: CAISGQGNNYTEQFF. The CDR3 DNA is TGTGCCATCAGTGGACAGGGGAATAATTACACTGAGCAGTTCTTC.

This sequence joins TRBV6-2 or TRBV6-3 and TRBJ2-7; 10 bases fit TRBD2. The CDR3 loop spans 19 amino acids. In germline, CDR1 is MNHEY, CDR2 SVGEGT. V shed 0 bases, J shed 0 bases, and the junction held 11 bases outside the gene matches. This chain's CDR3 is CASSYSTGLAGVPSYEQYF. The CDR3 bases are TGTGCCAGCAGTTACTCGACGGGGCTAGCGGGGGTTCCCTCCTACGAGCAGTACTTC.

This chain connects TRBV20-1 to TRBJ1-5; the D is unclear. CDR3 size: 12 residues. V was shortened by 3 bases and J by 2 bases, with 5 bases between the two germline ends. CDR1 is DFQATT and CDR2 is SNEGSKA in the germline V gene (reference sequence). The CDR3 loop reads CSARDGNQPQHF. The CDR3 nucleotides read TGCAGTGCTAGGGACGGCAATCAGCCCCAGCATTTT.